This section outlines one T cell receptor (beta chain) sequence together with its context. Its antigen is undetermined. Assay used: immunoSEQ multiplex PCR; TCRdb lists only in-frame clones, some missing. The sample contains 4,000 or so clones, about 70% of which appear only once. This sample was included in a study of graft-versus-host responses after intestinal transplantation. Turning to the study itself: Multivisceral, liver-intestinal, or isolated intestinal transplants were performed in recipients.

Study-level results: GvH clone levels peaked in circulation, and this peak was associated with early post-transplant HvG declines. GvH clonotypes were identified within recipient marrow, with a subset emerging first in ileum or blood. High graft-versus-host to host-versus-graft T cell clonal ratios marked allografts of patients with graft-donor macrochimerism.

Intraepithelial lymphocytes and lamina propria lymphocytes were released through processing of graft tissue. The source was ileum tissue, collected around 340 days after intestinal transplantation. This clonotype was sampled from a human patient who received an intestinal transplant, so some T cells may come from the graft donor.

The CDR3 DNA reads TGTGCCAGCAGCGTAGCTTCTAGCGGGAGTTACGAGCAGTACTTC. Amino acids: CASSVASSGSYEQYF. The rearrangement links TRBV9 to TRBJ2-7; 10 bases fit TRBD2. J gave up 4 bases and V 0 bases, and 4 bases lay outside the gene matches. Germline CDR1 SGDLS, CDR2 YYNGEE. CDR3 length equals 15 residues.